This T cell receptor beta chain was found in a study of human versus mouse CDR3 diversity and MHC coevolution. Turning to the study itself: Valid reads per sample ranged from about 0.6 x 10^7 to 1.7 x 10^7.

On this clone: Germline is not matched at one junction end, which may reflect a read error.

CDR3 length: 13 residues. CDR1 SGHAT and CDR2 FQNNGV come from the germline V gene. Using immunoSEQ multiplex PCR, the repertoire was profiled, and TCRdb retains in-frame clones only, with some absent. The repertoire includes roughly 80,000 clones, roughly 90% of them detected once, and roughly 0.15% sits in the top ten. The chain carries TRBV11-2 and TRBJ1-1; 9 bases are a match to TRBD1. The receptor comes from a person between 25 and 69 years old in good health. Source material: naive CD4+ T cells from blood. Subset reported: CD45RO-negative CD62L-positive naive CD4 T cells. CDR3 nucleotides: TGTGCCAGCAGCCTAGACAGGGGGACTGAAGCTTTCTTT. This sequence encodes CASSLDRGTEAFF. The whole variable domain, remainder taken from reference TRBV11-2 and TRBJ1-1, is EAGVAQSPRYKIIEKRQSVAFWCNPISGHATLYWYQQILGQGPKLLIQFQNNGVVDDSQLPKDRFSAERLKGVDSTLKIQPAKLEDSAVYLCASSLDRGTEAFFGQGTRLTVV.